Listed below are T cell receptor beta chains from one sample, sequenced in a study of T-cell reconstitution after alpha-beta-depleted transplantation in children. TCRdb fed the PCR reads into MiXCR, producing one record per CDR3 protein. This sample has around 490,000 distinct CDR3 sequences, with approximately 10% found just once. Sequenced here: PBMCs, mostly from graft donor cells, sampled 180 days after TCRalphabeta/CD19-depleted stem cell transplant. These receptor sequences come from a female patient younger than 10 who had a stem cell transplant for aplastic anemia, so the T cells may come from the graft donor. The CDR3 runs from the conserved cysteine through the conserved F or W. D genes are given only for firm matches. Only some rows state a clone size, as once, few, many or a class for expanded clones.

d_call: .
j_call: TRBJ2-4
v_call: TRBV6-2/TRBV6-3
clone_size: .
cdr3_aa: CASSPPPLGSGIQYF
cdr3_nt: TGTGCCAGCAGTCCTCCCCCGCTAGGTTCGGGCATTCAGTACTTC

d_call: .
j_call: TRBJ2-1
v_call: TRBV20-1
clone_size: many
cdr3_aa: CSAPRASARIF
cdr3_nt: TGCAGTGCACCTCGGGCTAGCGCTCGGATCTTC

d_call: .
j_call: TRBJ2-3
v_call: TRBV14
clone_size: .
cdr3_aa: CASSQAGVHTQYF
cdr3_nt: TGTGCCAGCAGCCAAGCGGGAGTTCATACGCAGTATTTT

d_call: .
j_call: TRBJ2-3
v_call: TRBV6-1
clone_size: .
cdr3_aa: CASSTIISLDTQYF
cdr3_nt: TGTGCCAGCAGTACCATTATTAGCCTCGATACGCAGTATTTT

d_call: TRBD2
j_call: TRBJ2-1
v_call: TRBV7-2
clone_size: .
cdr3_aa: CASSFSSGTSGYNEQFF
cdr3_nt: TGTGCCAGCAGCTTTAGCTCGGGGACTAGCGGGTACAATGAGCAGTTCTTC

d_call: TRBD2
j_call: TRBJ2-1
v_call: TRBV5-1
clone_size: many
cdr3_aa: CASSSHGLAGGRGPYNEQFF
cdr3_nt: TGCGCCAGCAGCTCACATGGCCTAGCGGGAGGAAGGGGCCCCTACAATGAGCAGTTCTTC

d_call: TRBD2
j_call: TRBJ2-1
v_call: TRBV4-3
clone_size: .
cdr3_aa: CASSRTSGRLYNEQFF
cdr3_nt: TGCGCCAGCAGTCGGACTAGCGGGAGACTGTACAATGAGCAGTTCTTC

d_call: TRBD1
j_call: TRBJ1-1
v_call: TRBV19
clone_size: .
cdr3_aa: CASSIGTGGFEAFF
cdr3_nt: TGTGCCAGTAGTATCGGTACAGGGGGCTTTGAAGCTTTCTTT

d_call: TRBD1
j_call: TRBJ1-2
v_call: TRBV20-1
clone_size: few
cdr3_aa: CSARDLRTGVDGYTF
cdr3_nt: TGCAGTGCTAGAGATTTGCGGACAGGGGTTGATGGCTACACCTTC

d_call: TRBD2
j_call: TRBJ2-1
v_call: TRBV20-1
clone_size: .
cdr3_aa: CSARLGREVSSYNEQFF
cdr3_nt: TGCAGTGCTCGATTGGGGCGGGAGGTCAGCTCCTACAATGAGCAGTTCTTC

d_call: .
j_call: TRBJ2-7
v_call: TRBV7-2
clone_size: many
cdr3_aa: CASSPSYEQYF
cdr3_nt: TGTGCCAGCAGCCCCTCCTACGAGCAGTACTTC

d_call: TRBD2
j_call: TRBJ2-7
v_call: TRBV20-1
clone_size: .
cdr3_aa: CCARSGLAGPSGNEQYF
cdr3_nt: TGCTGTGCCCGGTCCGGGTTAGCGGGTCCCTCAGGAAACGAGCAGTACTTC

d_call: .
j_call: TRBJ2-3
v_call: TRBV27
clone_size: .
cdr3_aa: CASSLSIYSDTQYF
cdr3_nt: TGTGCCAGCAGTTTATCGATCTATTCAGATACGCAGTATTTT

d_call: TRBD2
j_call: TRBJ2-5
v_call: TRBV7-2
clone_size: few
cdr3_aa: CASSPPGLAGGVTQYF
cdr3_nt: TGTGCCAGCAGCCCACCTGGACTAGCGGGGGGGGTGACCCAGTACTTC

d_call: .
j_call: TRBJ2-1
v_call: TRBV9
clone_size: .
cdr3_aa: CASSVARGSSSYNEQFF
cdr3_nt: TGTGCCAGCAGCGTAGCGCGGGGTAGTAGCTCCTACAATGAGCAGTTCTTC

d_call: .
j_call: TRBJ2-1
v_call: TRBV7-9
clone_size: many
cdr3_aa: CASSFPYDNEQFF
cdr3_nt: TGTGCCAGCAGCTTTCCTTATGACAATGAGCAGTTCTTC

d_call: TRBD2
j_call: TRBJ2-1
v_call: TRBV12-3/TRBV12-4
clone_size: .
cdr3_aa: CAFSSWTSGRASYNEQFF
cdr3_nt: TGTGCCTTCAGTTCATGGACTAGCGGGAGGGCCAGTTACAATGAGCAGTTCTTC

d_call: .
j_call: TRBJ2-5
v_call: TRBV5-1
clone_size: few
cdr3_aa: CASRLPGPQETQYF
cdr3_nt: TGCGCCAGCAGGCTACCAGGGCCGCAAGAGACCCAGTACTTC

d_call: .
j_call: TRBJ2-1
v_call: TRBV19
clone_size: .
cdr3_aa: CASSMGIRSGSYNEQFF
cdr3_nt: TGTGCCAGTAGTATGGGTATTAGGTCCGGGTCCTACAATGAGCAGTTCTTC

d_call: .
j_call: TRBJ1-1
v_call: TRBV7-2
clone_size: .
cdr3_aa: CASSLGGVGNTEAFF
cdr3_nt: TGTGCCAGCAGCTTAGGGGGCGTGGGGAACACTGAAGCTTTCTTT

d_call: .
j_call: TRBJ2-1
v_call: TRBV29-1
clone_size: few
cdr3_aa: CSVDGASETLAGSEQFF
cdr3_nt: TGCAGCGTTGATGGGGCCAGCGAAACGCTTGCCGGTAGTGAGCAGTTCTTC

d_call: TRBD2
j_call: TRBJ2-7
v_call: TRBV7-2
clone_size: few
cdr3_aa: CASSFRGSGSGEQYF
cdr3_nt: TGTGCCAGCAGCTTCCGGGGAAGCGGGAGTGGCGAGCAGTACTTC

d_call: .
j_call: TRBJ1-3
v_call: TRBV9
clone_size: few
cdr3_aa: CASSPRVDGNTIYF
cdr3_nt: TGTGCCAGCAGCCCCCGGGTCGACGGAAACACCATATATTTT

d_call: .
j_call: TRBJ2-1
v_call: TRBV7-2
clone_size: .
cdr3_aa: CASSARLEYNEQFF
cdr3_nt: TGTGCCAGCAGCGCCCGACTGGAGTACAATGAGCAGTTCTTC

d_call: .
j_call: TRBJ2-3
v_call: TRBV3-1
clone_size: .
cdr3_aa: CASSPGQFVTDTQYF
cdr3_nt: TGTGCCAGCAGCCCCGGACAGTTCGTCACAGATACGCAGTATTTT

d_call: TRBD2
j_call: TRBJ2-1
v_call: TRBV12-3/TRBV12-4
clone_size: few
cdr3_aa: CASSITSGRINEQFF
cdr3_nt: TGTGCCAGCAGCATCACTAGCGGGAGGATAAATGAGCAGTTCTTC

d_call: .
j_call: TRBJ2-7
v_call: TRBV20-1
clone_size: .
cdr3_aa: CSARGVLGEQYF
cdr3_nt: TGCAGTGCTAGAGGGGTGCTCGGTGAGCAGTACTTC